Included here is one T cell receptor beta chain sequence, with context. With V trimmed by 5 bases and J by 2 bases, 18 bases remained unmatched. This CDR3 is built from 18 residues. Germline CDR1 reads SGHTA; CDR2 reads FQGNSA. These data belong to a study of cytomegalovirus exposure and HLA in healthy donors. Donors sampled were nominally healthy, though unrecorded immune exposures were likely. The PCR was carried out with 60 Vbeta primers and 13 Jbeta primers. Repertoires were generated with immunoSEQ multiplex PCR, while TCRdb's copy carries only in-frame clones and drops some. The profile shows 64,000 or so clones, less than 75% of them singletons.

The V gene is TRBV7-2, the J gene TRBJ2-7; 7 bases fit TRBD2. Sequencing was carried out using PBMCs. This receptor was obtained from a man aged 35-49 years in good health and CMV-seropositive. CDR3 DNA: TGTGCCAGCAGCCTAGGACTAGGTGTGAACTTCCAGGCCTACGAGCAGTACTTC. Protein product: CASSLGLGVNFQAYEQYF.